This T cell receptor (beta chain) derives from a study of OX40 agonist ivuxolimab in advanced cancers. Profiling relied on immunoSEQ multiplex PCR, and the TCRdb table lists in-frame clones only, not all of them. The repertoire holds about 45,000 clones, with approximately 80% as singletons. The sample holds a few counts of this clone. The material sequenced was CD4+ or CD8+ T cells sorted from blood, taken in a trial of the OX40 agonist ivuxolimab. The sequence derives from an adult with an advanced solid tumor such as melanoma, head and neck, liver or kidney cancer.

CDR3 sequence (DNA): TGTGCCAGCAGCTTAGATAAGTCCGGGGGCTACACCTTC. The encoded protein is CASSLDKSGGYTF. The rearrangement links TRBV11-2 to TRBJ1-2; unclear D gene. The CDR3 length is 13 residues. Germline V gene data show CDR1 as SGHAT and CDR2 as FQNNGV. Trimming cost V 0 bases and J 8 bases, with 10 bases left between them.